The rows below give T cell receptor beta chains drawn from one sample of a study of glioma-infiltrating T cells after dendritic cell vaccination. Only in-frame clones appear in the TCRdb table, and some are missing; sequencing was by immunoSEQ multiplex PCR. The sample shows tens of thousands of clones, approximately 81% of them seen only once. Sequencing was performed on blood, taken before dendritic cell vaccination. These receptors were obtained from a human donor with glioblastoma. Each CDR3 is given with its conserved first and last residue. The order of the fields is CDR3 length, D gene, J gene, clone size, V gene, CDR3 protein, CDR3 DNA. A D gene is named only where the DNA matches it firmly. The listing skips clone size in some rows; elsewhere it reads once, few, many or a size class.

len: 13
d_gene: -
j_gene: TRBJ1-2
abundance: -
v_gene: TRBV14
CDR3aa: CASSQGQYYGYTF
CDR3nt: TGTGCCAGCAGCCAAGGACAATACTATGGCTACACCTTC

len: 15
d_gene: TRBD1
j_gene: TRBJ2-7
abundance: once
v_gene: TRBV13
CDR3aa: CASSSGQGKAYEQYF
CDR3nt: TGTGCCAGCAGCTCGGGACAGGGGAAAGCATACGAGCAGTACTTC

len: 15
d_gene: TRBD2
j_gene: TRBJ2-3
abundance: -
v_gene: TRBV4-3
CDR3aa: CASSISGASTDTQYF
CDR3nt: TGCGCCAGCAGCATAAGCGGGGCTAGCACAGATACGCAGTATTTT

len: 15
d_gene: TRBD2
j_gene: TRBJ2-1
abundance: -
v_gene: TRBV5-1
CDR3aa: CASSLVTSGSDEQFF
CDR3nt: TGCGCCAGCAGCTTGGTGACTAGCGGGAGCGATGAGCAGTTCTTC

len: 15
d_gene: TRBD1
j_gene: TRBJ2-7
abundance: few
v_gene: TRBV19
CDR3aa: CASSIRGQGNYEQYF
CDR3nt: TGTGCCAGTAGTATTCGGGGACAGGGGAACTACGAGCAGTACTTC

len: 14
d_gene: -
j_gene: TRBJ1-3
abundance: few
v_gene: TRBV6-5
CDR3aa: CASSRTSSGNTIYF
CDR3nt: TGTGCCAGCAGTCGAACCAGCTCTGGAAACACCATATATTTT

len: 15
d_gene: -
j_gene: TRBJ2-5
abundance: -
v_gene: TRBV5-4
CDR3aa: CASSSPQGFGETQYF
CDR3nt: TGTGCCAGCAGCTCCCCACAGGGTTTCGGCGAGACCCAGTACTTC

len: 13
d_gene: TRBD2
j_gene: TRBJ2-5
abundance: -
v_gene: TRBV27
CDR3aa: CASSREGGETQYF
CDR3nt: TGTGCCAGCAGTAGGGAGGGCGGGGAGACCCAGTACTTC

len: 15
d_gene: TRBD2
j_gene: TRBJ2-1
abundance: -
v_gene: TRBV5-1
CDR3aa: CASTSSASGYNEQFF
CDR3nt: TGCGCCAGCACGTCTTCGGCTAGCGGTTACAATGAGCAGTTCTTC

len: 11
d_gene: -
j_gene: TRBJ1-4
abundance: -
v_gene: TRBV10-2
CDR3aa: CASSEDKKLFF
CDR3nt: TGCGCCAGCAGTGAGGACAAAAAACTGTTTTTT

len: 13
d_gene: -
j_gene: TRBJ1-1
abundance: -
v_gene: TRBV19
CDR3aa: CASRYEMNTEAFF
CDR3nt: TGTGCCAGTAGGTATGAGATGAACACTGAAGCTTTCTTT

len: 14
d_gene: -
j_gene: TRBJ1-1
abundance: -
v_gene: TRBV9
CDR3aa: CASSVDLRSTEAFF
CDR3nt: TGTGCCAGCAGCGTAGATCTCAGGTCGACTGAAGCTTTCTTT

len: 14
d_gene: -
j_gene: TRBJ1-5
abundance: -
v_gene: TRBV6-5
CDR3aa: CASRQGSGNQPQHF
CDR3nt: TGTGCCAGCAGACAGGGTTCCGGCAATCAGCCCCAGCATTTT